What follows are 30 T cell receptor beta chains derived from one specimen sequenced in a study of beta chain features in type 1 diabetes. All of the isolated RNA was reverse transcribed, so expressed TCRB transcripts were sequenced. Only in-frame clones appear in the TCRdb table, and some are missing; sequencing was by immunoSEQ multiplex PCR. Altogether under 300,000 clones are present, 8% being singletons, with the ten largest covering roughly 1%. The sequenced sample consisted of central memory CD4+ T cells from blood. The receptors originated from a woman under 30 in good health.

As regards this clone: This clone may be a read error of a much larger clone one base away. The same CDR3 is also encoded by other DNA sequences in this sample. The chain recombines TRBV2 with TRBJ2-5; D remains unclear. V was shortened by 6 bases and J by 2 bases, with 4 bases between the two germline ends. The CDR3 is 11 residues long. Germline V gene sequence: CDR1 SNHLY, CDR2 FYNNEI. The CDR3 reads CASSPQETQYF. The CDR3 region has the DNA TGTGCCAGCAGCCCGCAAGAGACCCAGTACTTC.

The chain is built from TRBV20-1 and TRBJ2-3; D is uncertain. Trimming left V 5 bases short and J 4 bases short, with 7 bases between. Germline assignment: CDR1 DFQATT and CDR2 SNEGSKA (reference sequence). There are 11 residues in the CDR3. The CDR3 loop is CSALISDTQYF. CDR3 coding DNA: TGCAGTGCTCTGATCTCAGATACGCAGTATTTT.

This rearrangement joins TRBV18 to TRBJ2-7, with D possibly being TRBD2 (6 bases). Germline values: CDR1 KGHSH, CDR2 LQKENI. This CDR3 spans 14 amino acids. V was shortened by 4 bases and J by 0 bases, with 10 bases between the two germline ends. The chain's CDR3 is CASSLAGNSYEQYF. The CDR3, as DNA: TGTGCCAGCTCACTGGCGGGGAACTCCTACGAGCAGTACTTC.

The table lists this clone with a few counts. This chain uses TRBV6-1 with TRBJ1-2; TRBD1 agrees at 8 bases. This CDR3 has 15 amino acids. Germline V gene lookup returns CDR1 MNHNS and CDR2 SASEGT. Unmatched junction bases numbered 8, after V lost 0 bases and J lost 8 bases. The CDR3 loop is CASSEAMQGAQGYTF. CDR3 sequence (DNA): TGTGCCAGCAGTGAAGCGATGCAGGGGGCGCAGGGCTACACCTTC.

This clone was detected many times. V usage is TRBV5-1 and J usage is TRBJ1-3, with D uncertain. There are 14 residues in the CDR3. Germline CDR1 is SGHRS and CDR2 is YFSETQ. V was shortened by 5 bases and J by 0 bases, with 9 bases between the two germline ends. The CDR3 DNA is TGCGCCAGCAGGGACGGCCACTCTGGAAACACCATATATTTT. This codes for CASRDGHSGNTIYF. The full variable domain, with the rest looked up from reference TRBV5-1 and TRBJ1-3, is KAGVTQTPRYLIKTRGQQVTLSCSPISGHRSVSWYQQTPGQGLQFLFEYFSETQRNKGNFPGRFSGRQFSNSRSEMNVSTLELGDSALYLCASRDGHSGNTIYFGEGSWLTVV.

This clone was seen a few times. The chain has TRBV6-5 and TRBJ1-6; D remains ambiguous. V was cut by 5 bases and J by 10 bases, with 18 bases left in between. Germline V gene data show CDR1 as MNHEY and CDR2 as SVGAGI. CDR3 length equals 15 residues. CDR3 in DNA: TGTGCCAGCAGTACCGGACCTCTGCACACGTCACCCCTCCACTTT. Its protein is CASSTGPLHTSPLHF.

V usage is TRBV7-9 and J usage is TRBJ1-6, with TRBD1 as a possible D gene (6 bases). This CDR3 is built from 14 residues. CDR1 SEHNR and CDR2 FQNEAQ come from the germline V gene (reference sequence). Trimming removed 10 bases from V and 6 bases from J, with 16 bases in between. Here the CDR3 DNA reads TGTGCCACCCAAACAGGGACGGGTAATTCACCCCTCCACTTT. Residues: CATQTGTGNSPLHF. Based on the CDR3 plus reference TRBV7-9 and TRBJ1-6, the full variable domain is DTGVSQNPRHKITKRGQNVTFRCDPISEHNRLYWYRQTLGQGPEFLTYFQNEAQLEKSRLLSDRFSAERPKGSFSTLEIQRTEQGDSAMYLCATQTGTGNSPLHFGNGTRLTVT.

This clone was detected only a few times. This rearrangement joins TRBV25-1 to TRBJ2-1, with 7 nucleotides matching TRBD1. This CDR3 is built from 15 residues. V shed 5 bases and J 6 bases; nucleotides not matched to a gene: 10. The germline CDR1 and CDR2 sequences are MGHDK and SYGVNS. The CDR3 DNA sequence: TGTGCCAGCAGTTCCCACAGGGGCGAAGCCAATGAGCAGTTCTTC. Its protein is CASSSHRGEANEQFF.

This clone turned up a few times. V gene TRBV25-1 combines with J gene TRBJ1-4, with D maybe TRBD1 (6 bases). Trimming cost V 6 bases and J 6 bases, with 11 bases left between them. The CDR3 loop spans 13 amino acids. Germline V gene data show CDR1 as MGHDK and CDR2 as SYGVNS. This CDR3 reads CASRDRPDEKLFF. The DNA for the CDR3 is TGTGCCAGCAGGGACAGACCCGATGAAAAACTGTTTTTT.

The chain joins TRBV7-9 to TRBJ2-1; TRBD2 agrees at 10 bases. Germline loops: CDR1 SEHNR, CDR2 FQNEAQ (reference sequence). This CDR3 has 18 residues. Trimming at V came to 1 base and at J to 3 bases, leaving 9 bases not matched to a gene. Written as DNA, the CDR3 is TGTGCCAGCAGCTTAGGAGCGGGAGGGCAGATATTCTACAATGAGCAGTTCTTC. It translates to CASSLGAGGQIFYNEQFF.

V is TRBV7-3 and J is TRBJ2-5; D remains unclear. Germline V CDR1 and CDR2: SGHTA, FQGTGA. Trimming removed 0 bases from V and 6 bases from J, with 8 bases in between. This CDR3 has 13 amino acids. CDR3 protein: CASSLTEIQTQYF. The DNA for the CDR3 is TGTGCCAGCAGCTTAACGGAGATCCAGACCCAGTACTTC.

The genes are TRBV6-6 and TRBJ2-3; TRBD2 aligns across 9 bases. Trimming took 2 bases from V and 3 from J; bases not matched to a gene: 6. Germline assignment: CDR1 MNHNY and CDR2 SVGAGI (reference sequence). The CDR3 is made up of 16 amino acids. CDR3 DNA sequence: TGTGCCAGCAGTTACGGCGGGGGGGCCGGAACAGATACGCAGTATTTT. It encodes CASSYGGGAGTDTQYF.

The gene calls are TRBV6-6 and TRBJ2-3; D tentatively fits TRBD1 or TRBD2 (5 bases each). V was cut by 7 bases and J by 2 bases, with 10 bases left in between. Germline V gene sequence: CDR1 MNHNY, CDR2 SVGAGI (reference sequence). The CDR3 is made up of 13 amino acids. The CDR3 loop is CASTWGYTDTQYF. The DNA for the CDR3 is TGTGCCAGCACCTGGGGGTACACAGATACGCAGTATTTT.

CDR3 loop: CSVEDPGGRGVWETQYF. The CDR3 nucleotides are TGCAGCGTTGAAGATCCCGGGGGGCGGGGAGTATGGGAGACCCAGTACTTC. The chain is built from TRBV29-1 and TRBJ2-5; possible D gene TRBD2, 7 bases. The length of the CDR3 is 17 residues. In germline, CDR1 is SQVTM, CDR2 ANQGSEA. With 0 bases removed from V and 5 bases from J, the gap between germline ends came to 22 bases. The full variable domain, with the rest looked up from reference TRBV29-1 and TRBJ2-5, is SAVISQKPSRDICQRGTSLTIQCQVDSQVTMMFWYRQQPGQSLTLIATANQGSEATYESGFVIDKFPISRPNLTFSTLTVSNMSPEDSSIYLCSVEDPGGRGVWETQYFGPGTRLLVL.

This clone was recorded a few times. The chain employs TRBV29-1 and TRBJ1-1; 7 nucleotides match TRBD1. CDR1 SQVTM and CDR2 ANQGSEA come from the germline V gene. The CDR3 extends over 13 amino acids. The J segment lost 4 bases and the V segment lost 6 bases, leaving 8 bases of the junction unmatched. Written as DNA, the CDR3 is TGCAGCGTCACGCAGGGGGGTGGCACTGAAGCTTTCTTT. Its translation is CSVTQGGGTEAFF.

The chain carries TRBV7-9 and TRBJ1-1; 8 bases line up with TRBD1. CDR1 and CDR2 from the germline V gene are SEHNR and FQNEAQ (reference sequence). The V segment lost 3 bases and the J segment 1 base; nucleotides outside the gene matches: 7. This CDR3 is 16 amino acids long. CDR3 region: CASSFPPGQGNTEAFF. The CDR3 nucleotides are TGTGCCAGCAGCTTCCCCCCCGGACAGGGGAACACTGAAGCTTTCTTT.

Here the CDR3 DNA reads TGTGCCAGCAGCCGAAGAAGCGGACGGAACACTGAAGCTTTCTTT. It specifies CASSRRSGRNTEAFF. The V call is TRBV9, the J call TRBJ1-1; D call uncertain. V was clipped by 4 bases and J by 1 base, with 14 bases between them. The CDR3 has 15 amino acids. From germline, CDR1 is SGDLS and CDR2 YYNGEE.

V usage is TRBV27 and J usage is TRBJ2-1, with D unclear. The V gene lost 3 bases and the J gene lost 4 bases, with 13 bases spanning the gap. The germline gives CDR1 MNHEY, CDR2 SMNVEV (reference sequence). This CDR3 is built from 15 residues. The CDR3 reads CASSFNSPEYNEQFF. The CDR3 DNA follows: TGTGCCAGCAGTTTTAATAGCCCGGAATACAATGAGCAGTTCTTC.

In its sample, this clone was seen a few times. The identical CDR3 is also encoded by other nucleotide sequences in the sample. V gene TRBV5-4 combines with J gene TRBJ1-2; D not certain. Trimming left V 2 bases short and J 7 bases short, with 24 bases between. This CDR3 has 17 amino acids. Germline lookup yields CDR1 SGHNT and CDR2 YYREEE (reference sequence). The CDR3 DNA reads as TGTGCCAGCAGCTTAGGTCTCGGGCAGAACCGTATAGGTGGCTACACCTTC. Translation gives CASSLGLGQNRIGGYTF.

The V call is TRBV7-6, the J call TRBJ2-2; D remains ambiguous. V lost 5 bases and J 7 bases, leaving 11 bases between the germline ends. CDR1 and CDR2 (germline): SGHVS, FNYEAQ. This CDR3 is built from 13 residues. The CDR3 sequence is CASSTIDGGELFF. As DNA, the CDR3 is TGTGCCAGCAGCACCATAGATGGCGGGGAGCTGTTTTTT.

The V call is TRBV27, the J call TRBJ2-1; D is uncertain. This CDR3 spans 14 amino acids. Germline CDR1 and CDR2: MNHEY and SMNVEV (reference sequence). V was clipped by 6 bases and J by 2 bases, with 11 bases between them. As DNA, the CDR3 is TGTGCCAGCAGAGCGCGATTGGCCTACAATGAGCAGTTCTTC. As protein: CASRARLAYNEQFF.

V usage is TRBV6-6 and J usage is TRBJ2-1; 7 nucleotides agree with TRBD1. Losses at the gene ends were 10 bases for V and 6 bases for J; bases not matched to a gene: 9. The CDR3 spans 13 residues. Looked up from germline, CDR1 is MNHNY and CDR2 is SVGAGI (reference sequence). For the CDR3, the DNA is TGTGCCATCAGCGACAGGGCCGGCAATGAGCAGTTCTTC. Amino acid sequence: CAISDRAGNEQFF.

This sequence joins TRBV28 and TRBJ2-7; 10 bases map to TRBD1. With V trimmed by 5 bases and J by 7 bases, 11 bases remained unmatched. Germline CDR1 and CDR2: MDHEN and SYDVKM. This CDR3 has 15 residues. CDR3 in amino acids: CASSPAGTGDYEQYV. The CDR3, as DNA: TGTGCCAGCAGTCCTGCCGGGACAGGGGATTATGAGCAGTACGTC.

This clone has only a few counts. The rearrangement uses TRBV5-4 and TRBJ2-1; D may match TRBD1 or TRBD2 (5 bases each). This CDR3 is 16 amino acids long. The germline CDR1 and CDR2 sequences are SGHNT and YYREEE (reference sequence). V lost 2 bases and J lost 3, with 15 bases in between. CDR3 loop: CASSFGAERGYNEQFF. CDR3 nucleotides: TGTGCCAGCAGCTTCGGGGCCGAGAGGGGCTACAATGAGCAGTTCTTC.

The CDR3 region has the DNA TGTGCCAGCAGCTTAGGGCAGGGTCCCTACAATGAGCAGTTCTTC. This encodes CASSLGQGPYNEQFF. V and J are TRBV7-2 and TRBJ2-1; D may be TRBD1 (5 bases). Germline V CDR1 and CDR2: SGHTA, FQGNSA. This CDR3 is 15 amino acids long. V lost 1 base to trimming and J lost 2 bases, with 9 bases between them.

This clone was counted many times. The chain links TRBV6-5 to TRBJ1-1, with D possibly TRBD1 on 6 matching bases. The ends were cut back, 4 bases at V and 4 bases at J, with 13 bases in the middle. In germline, CDR1 is MNHEY, CDR2 SVGAGI. This CDR3 region has 14 residues. This CDR3 reads CASSSPRQATEAFF. CDR3 nucleotides: TGTGCCAGCAGTTCCCCCCGACAGGCCACTGAAGCTTTCTTT.

J is TRBJ1-2 and V is TRBV29-1; tentatively, D is TRBD1 (5 bases). Germline V gene data show CDR1 as SQVTM and CDR2 as ANQGSEA. The CDR3 is 12 amino acids. V gave up 2 bases and J gave up 7 bases, with 11 bases separating them. In DNA form, the CDR3 reads TGCAGCGTTGAAATAGGGAGGGGTGGCTACACCTTC. Its protein is CSVEIGRGGYTF.

This sequence joins TRBV15 and TRBJ2-1; D is possibly TRBD2 (6 bases). Germline-derived CDR1 and CDR2 are LNHNV and YYDKDF (reference sequence). The CDR3 loop spans 17 amino acids. V was clipped by 0 bases and J by 4 bases, with 16 bases between them. This CDR3 is CATSRDPLAGTYNEQFF. DNA for the CDR3: TGTGCCACCAGCAGAGATCCATTGGCCGGGACTTACAATGAGCAGTTCTTC. The full variable domain, with the rest looked up from reference TRBV15 and TRBJ2-1, is DAMVIQNPRYQVTQFGKPVTLSCSQTLNHNVMYWYQQKSSQAPKLLFHYYDKDFNNEADTPDNFQSRRPNTSFCFLDIRSPGLGDTAMYLCATSRDPLAGTYNEQFFGPGTRLTVL.

This clone was picked up a small number of times. The chain couples TRBV7-2 to TRBJ2-5; TRBD1 is a possible D gene (6 bases). In germline, CDR1 is SGHTA, CDR2 FQGNSA. There are 15 residues in the CDR3. The V end was cut by 5 bases, the J end by 7 bases, with 20 bases between. The CDR3 nucleotides read TGTGCCAGCAGCAGATACAGGACAGAAGAAGTGACCCAGTACTTC. Its translation: CASSRYRTEEVTQYF.

The chain's CDR3 is CASSPGTGSREQYV. The CDR3 DNA is TGTGCCAGCAGTCCCGGGACAGGGAGTCGCGAGCAGTACGTC. The chain carries TRBV6-6 and TRBJ2-7, with 9 bases fitting TRBD1. Germline V gene sequence: CDR1 MNHNY, CDR2 SVGAGI (reference sequence). The CDR3 has 14 residues. The V and J ends lost 5 bases and 6 bases, in that order; junction bases with no gene match: 8.